This TCR beta chain was sequenced during a study of CD8 T cells in Susac syndrome. A note on this clonotype: Its antigen is unknown.

Trimming cost V 1 base and J 6 bases, with 10 bases left between them. The CDR3 runs to 13 residues. With random hexamers, reverse transcription was performed on about 0.5 to 1 ug of RNA. The method of amplification for TCR beta CDR3 was immunoSEQ multiplex PCR, covering 54 Vbeta and 13 Jbeta. In TCRdb, the immunoSEQ multiplex PCR reads were re-called with MiXCR into one record per CDR3 protein. This sample has about 130,000 distinct CDR3 sequences; roughly 94% occur once, and the top ten carry approximately 0.12%. Overall study results and limits: Only a relatively small number of individuals were included in the TCR sequencing and HLA analysis.

The multiple sclerosis controls consisted of treatment-naive patients with relapsing-remitting disease, either stable or active. Negative isolation yielded CD8+ and CD4+ T cells; FACS enriched TEMRA cells. Specimen: CD4+ T cells from PBMCs. The chain employs TRBV12-3 or TRBV12-4 and TRBJ2-7, with D unresolved. The TCR originated in a human donor with multiple sclerosis. DNA of the CDR3: TGTGCCAGCAGTTTAGAAACTGTCCTCGAGCAGTACTTC. Translating gives CASSLETVLEQYF.